These T cell receptor beta chains were read from a single sample in a study of sequential checkpoint blockade in melanoma. TCRdb's copy holds only in-frame clones and misses some; the assay was immunoSEQ multiplex PCR. This sample yields 25,000 to 30,000 clones, of which 75% to 80% are seen a single time; 22% belongs to the top ten. The specimen was CD8+ T cells sorted from blood (inferred from file names), collected from a patient given nivolumab and ipilimumab in sequence. All receptors derive from a human donor with melanoma. CDR3s include the opening cysteine and the closing phenylalanine or tryptophan. A D gene is named only where the DNA matches it firmly. Some rows have no size entry. The others give once, few or many, or a class for an expanded clone.

v_gene: TRBV7-2; d_gene: NA; abundance: NA; j_gene: TRBJ1-1; CDR3nt: TGTGCCAGCAGCTCTCGACTATCGGGGACTGAAGCTTTCTTT; CDR3aa: CASSSRLSGTEAFF
v_gene: TRBV6-5; d_gene: NA; abundance: NA; j_gene: TRBJ2-7; CDR3nt: TGTGCCAGCAGTCTTAGCGGTAGCTCCTACGAGCAGTACTTC; CDR3aa: CASSLSGSSYEQYF
v_gene: TRBV29-1; d_gene: TRBD1; abundance: NA; j_gene: TRBJ2-2; CDR3nt: TGCAGCGTTGAAGTCAAGGGGGCGGACACCGGGGAGCTGTTTTTT; CDR3aa: CSVEVKGADTGELFF
v_gene: TRBV25-1; d_gene: NA; abundance: NA; j_gene: TRBJ1-6; CDR3nt: TGTGCCAGCAGTGAAAGGTACAGGACTAATTCACCCCTCCACTTT; CDR3aa: CASSERYRTNSPLHF
v_gene: TRBV7-3; d_gene: NA; abundance: NA; j_gene: TRBJ2-2; CDR3nt: TGTGCCAGCAGCTTAACTACTTCCGGGGAGCTGTTTTTT; CDR3aa: CASSLTTSGELFF
v_gene: TRBV7-8; d_gene: TRBD1; abundance: once; j_gene: TRBJ2-5; CDR3nt: TGTGCCAGCAGCTTAGCCCACAGGGGGCGGGAGACCCAGTACTTC; CDR3aa: CASSLAHRGRETQYF
v_gene: TRBV7-9; d_gene: TRBD2; abundance: NA; j_gene: TRBJ2-7; CDR3nt: TGTGCCAGCAGGGGGACTAGCAGTCACGAGCAGTACTTC; CDR3aa: CASRGTSSHEQYF
v_gene: TRBV12-5; d_gene: NA; abundance: once; j_gene: TRBJ2-3; CDR3nt: TGTGCTAGTGCCCAGAAGGGGTCGAGCACAGATACGCAGTATTTT; CDR3aa: CASAQKGSSTDTQYF
v_gene: TRBV29-1; d_gene: NA; abundance: NA; j_gene: TRBJ2-3; CDR3nt: TGCAGCGCCCGCGGCGGGCAAAACGGGATGGCGCAGTATTTT; CDR3aa: CSARGGQNGMAQYF
v_gene: TRBV7-3; d_gene: NA; abundance: NA; j_gene: TRBJ2-3; CDR3nt: TGTGCCAGCAGCTGGAGCGGGAGCACAGATACGCAGTATTTT; CDR3aa: CASSWSGSTDTQYF
v_gene: TRBV6-1; d_gene: TRBD1; abundance: NA; j_gene: TRBJ1-6; CDR3nt: TGTGCCAGCAGTGAAACAGGGGGCATTGATTCACCCCTCCACTTT; CDR3aa: CASSETGGIDSPLHF
v_gene: TRBV21-1; d_gene: NA; abundance: NA; j_gene: TRBJ1-5; CDR3nt: TGTGCCAGCAGCATCCAGTACTGGACAGCCGCCCGGCTGCCCCAGCATTTT; CDR3aa: CASSIQYWTAARLPQHF
v_gene: TRBV27; d_gene: NA; abundance: NA; j_gene: TRBJ2-3; CDR3nt: TGTGCCAGCAGTTTTCGAGCCGAAGGCACAGATACGCAGTATTTT; CDR3aa: CASSFRAEGTDTQYF
v_gene: TRBV13; d_gene: NA; abundance: NA; j_gene: TRBJ2-2; CDR3nt: TGTGCCAGCAGCTTAGAGCCCACCGGGGAGCTGTTTTTT; CDR3aa: CASSLEPTGELFF
v_gene: TRBV6-6; d_gene: NA; abundance: NA; j_gene: TRBJ2-6; CDR3nt: TGTGCCAGCACAGGGTGGGGGGCCAACGTCCTGACTTTC; CDR3aa: CASTGWGANVLTF
v_gene: TRBV7-2; d_gene: NA; abundance: NA; j_gene: TRBJ2-7; CDR3nt: TGTGCCAGCAGCTTAATCCCAGGGTCCTTCTACGAGCAGTACTTC; CDR3aa: CASSLIPGSFYEQYF
v_gene: TRBV29-1; d_gene: NA; abundance: few; j_gene: TRBJ2-5; CDR3nt: TGCAGCGTTGGGGGTCAGGGGACCCAGTACTTC; CDR3aa: CSVGGQGTQYF
v_gene: TRBV9; d_gene: NA; abundance: NA; j_gene: TRBJ2-7; CDR3nt: TGTGCCAGCAGCGTAGGGGGATATGGACACTACGAGCAGTACTTC; CDR3aa: CASSVGGYGHYEQYF
v_gene: TRBV27; d_gene: NA; abundance: NA; j_gene: TRBJ1-2; CDR3nt: TGTGCCAGCAGTTTTCAAGGGGCTTATGGCTACACCTTC; CDR3aa: CASSFQGAYGYTF
v_gene: TRBV19; d_gene: NA; abundance: once; j_gene: TRBJ2-1; CDR3nt: TGTGCCAGTAGTGATACGGGGTACAATGAGCAGTTCTTC; CDR3aa: CASSDTGYNEQFF
v_gene: TRBV6-5; d_gene: NA; abundance: NA; j_gene: TRBJ1-5; CDR3nt: TGTGCCAGCAGTTTATGGAGTGGAAGCAATCAGCCCCAGCATTTT; CDR3aa: CASSLWSGSNQPQHF
v_gene: TRBV5-1; d_gene: TRBD2; abundance: NA; j_gene: TRBJ2-7; CDR3nt: TGCGCCAGCAGCCCCCTGCCTAGCGGGAGTACTTACGAGCAGTACTTC; CDR3aa: CASSPLPSGSTYEQYF